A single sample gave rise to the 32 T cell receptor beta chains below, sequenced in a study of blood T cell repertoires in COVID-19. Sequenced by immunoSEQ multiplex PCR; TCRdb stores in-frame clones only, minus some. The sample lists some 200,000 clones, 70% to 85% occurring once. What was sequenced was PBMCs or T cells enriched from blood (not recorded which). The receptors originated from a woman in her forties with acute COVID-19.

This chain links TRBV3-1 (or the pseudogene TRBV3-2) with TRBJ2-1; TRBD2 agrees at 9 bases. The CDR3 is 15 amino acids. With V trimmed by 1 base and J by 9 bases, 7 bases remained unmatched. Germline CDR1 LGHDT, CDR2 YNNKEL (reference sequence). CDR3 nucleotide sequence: TGTGCCAGCAGCCAAGGAACGGCGGGAGGGGCTGAGCAGTTCTTC. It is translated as CASSQGTAGGAEQFF.

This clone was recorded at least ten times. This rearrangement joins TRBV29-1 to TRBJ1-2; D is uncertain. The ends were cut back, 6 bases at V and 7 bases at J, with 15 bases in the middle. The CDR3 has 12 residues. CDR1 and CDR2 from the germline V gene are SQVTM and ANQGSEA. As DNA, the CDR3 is TGCAGCGTACGGATTTCGTCTAGTGGCTACACCTTC. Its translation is CSVRISSSGYTF.

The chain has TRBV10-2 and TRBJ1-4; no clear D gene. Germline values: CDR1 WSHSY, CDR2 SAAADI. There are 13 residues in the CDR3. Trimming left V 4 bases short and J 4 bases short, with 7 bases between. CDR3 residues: CASSVAVNEKLFF. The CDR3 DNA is TGCGCCAGCAGTGTAGCGGTTAATGAAAAACTGTTTTTT.

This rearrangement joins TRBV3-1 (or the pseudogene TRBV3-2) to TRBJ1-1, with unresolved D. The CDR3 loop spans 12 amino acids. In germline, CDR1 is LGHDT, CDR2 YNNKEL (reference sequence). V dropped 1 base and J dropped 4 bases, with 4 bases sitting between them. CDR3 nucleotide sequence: TGTGCCAGCAGCCAAGCCAGCACTGAAGCTTTCTTT. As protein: CASSQASTEAFF.

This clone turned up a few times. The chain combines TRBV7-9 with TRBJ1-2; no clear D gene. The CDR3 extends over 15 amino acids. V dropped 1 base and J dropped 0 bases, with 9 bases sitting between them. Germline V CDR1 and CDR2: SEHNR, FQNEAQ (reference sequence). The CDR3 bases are TGTGCCAGCAGCTTAGGGGAGAGTGCTAACTATGGCTACACCTTC. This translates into CASSLGESANYGYTF.

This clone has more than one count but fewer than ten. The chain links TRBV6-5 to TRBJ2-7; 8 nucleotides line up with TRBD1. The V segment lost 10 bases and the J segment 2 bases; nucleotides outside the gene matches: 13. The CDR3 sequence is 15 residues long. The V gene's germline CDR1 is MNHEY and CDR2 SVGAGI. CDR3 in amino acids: CAIHRVQGAAYEQYF. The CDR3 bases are TGTGCCATCCATCGGGTGCAGGGGGCTGCCTACGAGCAGTACTTC.

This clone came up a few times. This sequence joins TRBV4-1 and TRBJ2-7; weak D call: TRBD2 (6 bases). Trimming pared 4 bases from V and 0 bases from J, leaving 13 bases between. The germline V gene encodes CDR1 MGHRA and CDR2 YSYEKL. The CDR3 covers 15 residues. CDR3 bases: TGCGCCAGCAGCCCCAGCGGGTTGAGCTCCTACGAGCAGTACTTC. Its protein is CASSPSGLSSYEQYF.

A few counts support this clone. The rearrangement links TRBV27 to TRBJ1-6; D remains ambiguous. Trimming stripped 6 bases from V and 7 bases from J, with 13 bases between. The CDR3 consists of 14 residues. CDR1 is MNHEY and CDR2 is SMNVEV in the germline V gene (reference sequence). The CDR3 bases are TGTGCCAGCAGCCCCTTGTCAGGAAATTCACCCCTCCACTTT. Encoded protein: CASSPLSGNSPLHF.

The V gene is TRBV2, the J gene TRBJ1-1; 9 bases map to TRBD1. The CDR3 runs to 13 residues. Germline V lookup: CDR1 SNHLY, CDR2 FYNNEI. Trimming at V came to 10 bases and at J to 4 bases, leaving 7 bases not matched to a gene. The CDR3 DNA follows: TGTGCCACGACTACAGGGGGCCGCACTGAAGCTTTCTTT. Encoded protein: CATTTGGRTEAFF.

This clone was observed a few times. The CDR3 region is CASSLDRDTEAFF. For the CDR3, the DNA is TGTGCCAGCAGCTTAGACAGGGACACTGAAGCTTTCTTT. J is TRBJ1-1 and V is TRBV11-3; D is possibly TRBD1 (5 bases). Trimming cost V 0 bases and J 3 bases, with 5 bases left between them. This CDR3 contains 13 residues. CDR1 and CDR2 from the germline V gene are SGHNT and YENEEA.

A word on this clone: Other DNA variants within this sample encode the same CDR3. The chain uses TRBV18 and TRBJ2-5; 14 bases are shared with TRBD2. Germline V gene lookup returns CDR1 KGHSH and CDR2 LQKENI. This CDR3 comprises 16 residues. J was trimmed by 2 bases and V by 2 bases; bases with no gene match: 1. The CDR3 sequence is CASSPGLAGGQETQYF. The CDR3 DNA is TGTGCCAGCTCACCAGGACTAGCGGGAGGACAAGAGACCCAGTACTTC.

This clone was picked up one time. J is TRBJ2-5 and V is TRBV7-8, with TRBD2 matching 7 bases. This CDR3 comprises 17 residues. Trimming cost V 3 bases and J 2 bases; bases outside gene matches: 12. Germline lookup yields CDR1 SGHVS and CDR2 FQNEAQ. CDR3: CASSFLGGRTRQETQYF. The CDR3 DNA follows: TGTGCCAGCAGCTTCCTAGGAGGGAGGACTAGGCAAGAGACCCAGTACTTC.

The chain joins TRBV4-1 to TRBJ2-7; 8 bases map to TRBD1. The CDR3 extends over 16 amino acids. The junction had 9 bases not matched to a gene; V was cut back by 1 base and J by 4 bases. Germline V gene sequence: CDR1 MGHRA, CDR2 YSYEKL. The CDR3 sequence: CASSQGGGQGEYEQYF. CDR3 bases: TGCGCCAGCAGCCAAGGTGGCGGACAGGGCGAGTACGAGCAGTACTTC.

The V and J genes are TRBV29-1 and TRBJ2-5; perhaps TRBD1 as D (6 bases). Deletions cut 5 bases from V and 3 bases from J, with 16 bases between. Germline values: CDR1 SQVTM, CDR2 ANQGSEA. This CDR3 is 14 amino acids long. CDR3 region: CSVTGQQNKETQYF. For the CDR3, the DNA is TGCAGCGTTACAGGACAGCAAAACAAAGAGACCCAGTACTTC.

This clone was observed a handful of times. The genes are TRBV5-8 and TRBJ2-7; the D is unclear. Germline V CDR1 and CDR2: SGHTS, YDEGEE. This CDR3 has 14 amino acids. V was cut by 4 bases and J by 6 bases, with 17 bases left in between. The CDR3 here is CASSLVPLRGEQYF. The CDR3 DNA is TGTGCCAGCAGCCTTGTTCCCCTACGAGGCGAGCAGTACTTC.

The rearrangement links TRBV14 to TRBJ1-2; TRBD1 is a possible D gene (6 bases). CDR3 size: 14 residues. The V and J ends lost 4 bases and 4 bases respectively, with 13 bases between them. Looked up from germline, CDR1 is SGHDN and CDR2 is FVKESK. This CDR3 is CASSPRGGPYGYTF. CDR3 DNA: TGTGCCAGCAGCCCTCGGGGGGGCCCCTATGGCTACACCTTC.

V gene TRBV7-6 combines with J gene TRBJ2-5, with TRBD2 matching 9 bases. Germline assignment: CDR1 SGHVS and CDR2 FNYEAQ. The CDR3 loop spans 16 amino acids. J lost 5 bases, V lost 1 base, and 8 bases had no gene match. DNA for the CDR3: TGTGCCAGCAGCTTAGTTGGCGGGAGGGGGAGTGAGACCCAGTACTTC. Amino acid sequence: CASSLVGGRGSETQYF.

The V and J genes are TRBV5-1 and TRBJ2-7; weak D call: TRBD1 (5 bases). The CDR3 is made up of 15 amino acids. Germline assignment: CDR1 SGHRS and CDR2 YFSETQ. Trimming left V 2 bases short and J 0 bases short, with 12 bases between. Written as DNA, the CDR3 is TGCGCCAGCAGCTTCTTGGCAGGGCCCTCCTACGAGCAGTACTTC. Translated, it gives CASSFLAGPSYEQYF.

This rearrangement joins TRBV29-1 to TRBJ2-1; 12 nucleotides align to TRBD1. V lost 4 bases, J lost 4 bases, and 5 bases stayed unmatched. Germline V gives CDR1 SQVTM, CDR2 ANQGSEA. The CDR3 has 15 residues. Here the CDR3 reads CSVGGDRGLYNEQFF. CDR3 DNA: TGCAGCGTTGGAGGGGACAGGGGGCTTTACAATGAGCAGTTCTTC.

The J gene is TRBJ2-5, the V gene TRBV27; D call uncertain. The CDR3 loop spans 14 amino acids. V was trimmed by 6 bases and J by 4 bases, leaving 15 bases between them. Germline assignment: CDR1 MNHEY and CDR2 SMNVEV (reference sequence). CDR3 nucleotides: TGTGCCAGCAGCGGTGGGTCCGAGCGAGAGACCCAGTACTTC. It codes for CASSGGSERETQYF.

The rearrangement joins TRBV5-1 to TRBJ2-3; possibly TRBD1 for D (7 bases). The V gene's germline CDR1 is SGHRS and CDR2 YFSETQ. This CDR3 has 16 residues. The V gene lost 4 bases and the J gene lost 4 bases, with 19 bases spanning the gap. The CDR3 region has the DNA TGCGCCAGCAGCGGAAGGGACAGTGGAGGGGCAGATACGCAGTATTTT. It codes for CASSGRDSGGADTQYF.

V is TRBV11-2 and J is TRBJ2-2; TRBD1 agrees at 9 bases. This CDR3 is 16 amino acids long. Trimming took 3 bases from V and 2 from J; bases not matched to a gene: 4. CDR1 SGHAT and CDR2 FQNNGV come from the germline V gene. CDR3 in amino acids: CASSFLQGANTGELFF. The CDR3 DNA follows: TGTGCCAGCAGCTTCCTACAGGGGGCCAACACCGGGGAGCTGTTTTTT.

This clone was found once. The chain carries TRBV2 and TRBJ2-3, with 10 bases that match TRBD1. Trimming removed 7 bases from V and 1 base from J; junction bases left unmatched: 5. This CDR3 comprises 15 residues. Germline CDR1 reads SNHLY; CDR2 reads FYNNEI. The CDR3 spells CASTAGTGGTDTQYF. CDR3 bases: TGTGCCAGCACCGCCGGGACAGGGGGCACAGATACGCAGTATTTT.

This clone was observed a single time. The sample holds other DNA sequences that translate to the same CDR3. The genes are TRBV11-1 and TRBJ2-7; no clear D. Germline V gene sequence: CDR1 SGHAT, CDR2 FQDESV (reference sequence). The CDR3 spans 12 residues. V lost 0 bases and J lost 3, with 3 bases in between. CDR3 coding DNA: TGTGCCAGCAGCTTAGCCGGCTACGAGCAGTACTTC. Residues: CASSLAGYEQYF.

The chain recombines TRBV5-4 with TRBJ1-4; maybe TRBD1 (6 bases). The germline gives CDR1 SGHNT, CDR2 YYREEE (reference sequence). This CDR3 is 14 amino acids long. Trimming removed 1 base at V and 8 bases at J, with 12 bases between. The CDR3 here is CASSLKGGGEKLFF. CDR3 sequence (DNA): TGTGCCAGCAGCTTGAAGGGGGGAGGGGAAAAACTGTTTTTT.

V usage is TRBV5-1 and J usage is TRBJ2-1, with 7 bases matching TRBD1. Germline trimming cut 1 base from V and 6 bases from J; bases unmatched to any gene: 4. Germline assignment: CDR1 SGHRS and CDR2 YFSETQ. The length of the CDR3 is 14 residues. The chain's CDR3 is CASSLSQGVNEQFF. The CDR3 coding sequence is TGCGCCAGCAGCTTGAGCCAGGGGGTCAATGAGCAGTTCTTC.

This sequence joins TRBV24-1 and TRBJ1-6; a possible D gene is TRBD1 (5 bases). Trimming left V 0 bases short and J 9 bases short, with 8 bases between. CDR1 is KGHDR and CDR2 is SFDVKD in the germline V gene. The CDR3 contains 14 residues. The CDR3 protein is CATSDLQTVSPLHF. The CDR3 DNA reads TGTGCCACCAGTGATTTGCAGACAGTTTCACCCCTCCACTTT.

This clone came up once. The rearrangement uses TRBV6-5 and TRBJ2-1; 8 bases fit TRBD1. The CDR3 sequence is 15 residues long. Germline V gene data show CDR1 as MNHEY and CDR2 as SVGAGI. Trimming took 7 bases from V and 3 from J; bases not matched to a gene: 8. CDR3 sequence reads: CASKPQGAIYNEQFF. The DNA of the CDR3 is TGTGCCAGCAAGCCCCAGGGGGCGATCTACAATGAGCAGTTCTTC.

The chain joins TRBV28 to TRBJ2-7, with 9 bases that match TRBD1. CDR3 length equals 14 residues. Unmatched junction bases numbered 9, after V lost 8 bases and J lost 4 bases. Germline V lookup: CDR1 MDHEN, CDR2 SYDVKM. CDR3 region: CASFTGGVPYEQYF. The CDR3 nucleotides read TGTGCCAGCTTCACAGGGGGCGTCCCGTACGAGCAGTACTTC.

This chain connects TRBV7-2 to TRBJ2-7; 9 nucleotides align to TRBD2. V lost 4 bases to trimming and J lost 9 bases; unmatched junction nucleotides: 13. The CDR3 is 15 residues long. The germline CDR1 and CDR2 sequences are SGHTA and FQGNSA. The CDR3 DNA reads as TGTGCCAGCAGCTACTTAGCGGGGGCCGATTTGGGGCAGTACTTC. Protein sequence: CASSYLAGADLGQYF.

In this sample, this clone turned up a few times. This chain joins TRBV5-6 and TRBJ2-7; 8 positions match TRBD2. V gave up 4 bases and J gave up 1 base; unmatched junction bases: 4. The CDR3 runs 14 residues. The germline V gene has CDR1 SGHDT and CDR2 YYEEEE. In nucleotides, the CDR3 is TGTGCCAGCAGCGATACGGGGGGGTCCTACGAGCAGTACTTC. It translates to CASSDTGGSYEQYF. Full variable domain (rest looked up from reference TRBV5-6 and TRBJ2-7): DAGVTQSPTHLIKTRGQQVTLRCSPKSGHDTVSWYQQALGQGPQFIFQYYEEEERQRGNFPDRFSGHQFPNYSSELNVNALLLGDSALYLCASSDTGGSYEQYFGPGTRLTVT.

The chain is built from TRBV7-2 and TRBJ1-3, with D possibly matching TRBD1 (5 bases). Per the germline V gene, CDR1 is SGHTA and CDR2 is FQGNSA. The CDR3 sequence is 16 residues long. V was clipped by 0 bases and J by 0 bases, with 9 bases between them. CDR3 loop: CASSLAGASSGNTIYF. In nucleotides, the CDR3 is TGTGCCAGCAGCTTAGCTGGGGCTAGCTCTGGAAACACCATATATTTT.